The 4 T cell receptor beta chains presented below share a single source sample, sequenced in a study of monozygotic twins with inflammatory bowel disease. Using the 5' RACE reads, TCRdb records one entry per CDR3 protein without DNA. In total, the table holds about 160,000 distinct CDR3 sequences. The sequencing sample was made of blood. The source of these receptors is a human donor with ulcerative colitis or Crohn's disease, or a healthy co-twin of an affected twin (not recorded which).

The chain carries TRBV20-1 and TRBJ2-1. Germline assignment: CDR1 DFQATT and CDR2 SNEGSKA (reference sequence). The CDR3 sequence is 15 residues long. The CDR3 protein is CSARVLASSYNEQFF.

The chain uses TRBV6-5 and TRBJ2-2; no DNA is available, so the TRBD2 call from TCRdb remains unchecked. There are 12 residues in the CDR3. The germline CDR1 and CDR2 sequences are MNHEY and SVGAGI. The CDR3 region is CAGGGSPRELFF.

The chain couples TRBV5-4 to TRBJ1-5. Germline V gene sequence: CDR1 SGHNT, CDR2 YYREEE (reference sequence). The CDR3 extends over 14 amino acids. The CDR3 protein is CASSVRGDGQPQHF.

The chain's CDR3 is CASSPGQGVVAEKLFF. The chain uses TRBV27 and TRBJ1-4; the TCRdb D gene call, TRBD1, has no DNA to confirm it. Germline V lookup: CDR1 MNHEY, CDR2 SMNVEV (reference sequence). This CDR3 has 16 residues.